The rows below give T cell receptor beta chains drawn from one sample of a study of blood T cell repertoires in COVID-19. The data were produced by immunoSEQ multiplex PCR, yet TCRdb's version contains in-frame clones alone and is incomplete. The sample has about 160,000 clones, 87% seen once. What was sequenced was peripheral blood. These receptor sequences come from an elderly man with acute or convalescent COVID-19. The CDR3 runs from the conserved cysteine through the conserved F or W. Fields, in order: J gene, clone size, V gene, D gene, CDR3 protein, CDR3 DNA. The D gene is left open where the match is weak. Part of the rows lack a size; the others show once, few, many or a class for expanded clones.

>TRBJ1-1|.|TRBV29-1|.
CSVARANRLSNTEAFF
TGCAGCGTGGCAAGGGCAAACAGGTTATCGAACACTGAAGCTTTCTTT
>TRBJ1-3|.|TRBV3-1/TRBV3-2|TRBD1
CASSQGGTDAGNTIYF
TGTGCCAGCAGCCAAGGTGGGACAGATGCGGGAAACACCATATATTTT
>TRBJ2-1|.|TRBV6-5|.
CASGQSYLYNEQFF
TGTGCCAGCGGTCAGTCATACCTTTACAATGAGCAGTTCTTC
>TRBJ2-1|.|TRBV11-3|TRBD1
CASSQGASYNEQFF
TGTGCCAGTTCACAGGGGGCATCCTACAATGAGCAGTTCTTC
>TRBJ2-4|.|TRBV19|.
CATSSKGAKNIQYF
TGTGCCACCTCCTCAAAGGGGGCCAAAAACATTCAGTACTTC
>TRBJ2-7|once|TRBV20-1|TRBD1
CSAGGTGAQEQYF
TGCAGTGCTGGTGGGACAGGGGCTCAAGAGCAGTACTTC
>TRBJ1-3|.|TRBV18|.
CASSPERGTGNTIYF
TGTGCCAGCTCACCAGAGAGGGGGACTGGAAACACCATATATTTT
>TRBJ2-7|.|TRBV5-1|.
CASSPTSRSYEQYF
TGCGCCAGCAGCCCAACTAGCAGATCCTACGAGCAGTACTTC
>TRBJ2-5|.|TRBV11-2|TRBD2
CASSLGVFATSGVQETQYF
TGTGCCAGCAGCTTAGGGGTCTTTGCTACTAGCGGGGTCCAAGAGACCCAGTACTTC
>TRBJ2-3|.|TRBV5-1|TRBD2
CASSPAGGPSDTQYF
TGCGCCAGCAGCCCCGCGGGAGGGCCCTCCGATACGCAGTATTTT
>TRBJ1-2|.|TRBV6-5|.
CASSYQTGGYTF
TGTGCCAGCAGTTACCAAACAGGTGGCTACACCTTC
>TRBJ1-6|once|TRBV5-1|TRBD1
CASSPWTGAKSPLHF
TGCGCCAGCAGCCCCTGGACAGGGGCTAAGTCACCCCTCCACTTT
>TRBJ1-5|few|TRBV7-9|.
CAIENQGGQPQHF
TGTGCCATCGAGAACCAGGGAGGTCAGCCCCAGCATTTT
>TRBJ2-1|.|TRBV7-9|.
CASSLLANNEQFF
TGTGCCAGCAGCTTATTAGCCAACAATGAGCAGTTCTTC
>TRBJ2-1|.|TRBV7-2|.
CASRRLESSYNEQFF
TGTGCCAGCAGAAGACTAGAGAGCTCCTACAATGAGCAGTTCTTC
>TRBJ2-2|.|TRBV14|TRBD1
CASSPEGAVHGELFF
TGTGCCAGCAGCCCCGAGGGGGCGGTCCACGGGGAGCTGTTTTTT
>TRBJ2-1|.|TRBV19|.
CASSTRLEYNEQFF
TGTGCCAGTAGTACGCGACTGGAATACAATGAGCAGTTCTTC
>TRBJ1-6|.|TRBV9|.
CASSVGEVSPLHF
TGTGCCAGCAGCGTAGGGGAGGTTTCACCCCTCCACTTT
>TRBJ1-1|.|TRBV18|TRBD1
CASSRGGTGNTEAFF
TGTGCCAGCTCACGGGGTGGGACAGGGAATACTGAAGCTTTCTTT
>TRBJ2-1|.|TRBV5-1|.
CASSLNSVLPPNEQFF
TGCGCCAGCAGCTTGAATTCAGTTTTACCCCCCAATGAGCAGTTCTTC
>TRBJ1-2|.|TRBV9|.
CASSRQGGNYGYTF
TGTGCCAGCAGCCGACAAGGGGGAAACTATGGCTACACCTTC
>TRBJ1-2|.|TRBV19|.
CASSIQGGGYTF
TGTGCCAGTAGTATTCAGGGAGGAGGGTACACCTTC
>TRBJ2-1|.|TRBV28|TRBD2
CASSSWGGSSYNEQFF
TGTGCCAGCAGTTCTTGGGGAGGGAGCTCCTACAATGAGCAGTTCTTC
>TRBJ1-3|once|TRBV3-1/TRBV3-2|.
CASSQVQAFSGNTIYF
TGTGCCAGCAGCCAAGTACAGGCCTTCTCTGGAAACACCATATATTTT
>TRBJ2-3|.|TRBV2|.
CASSAESRMADTQYF
TGTGCCAGCAGTGCTGAGTCTAGGATGGCAGATACGCAGTATTTT
>TRBJ2-7|.|TRBV28|TRBD1
CASSFRRGRYEQYF
TGTGCCAGCAGTTTCCGCAGGGGGCGGTACGAGCAGTACTTC
>TRBJ2-7|.|TRBV7-9|TRBD1
CASSLGQGANREEQYF
TGTGCCAGCAGCTTAGGACAGGGGGCTAACCGGGAGGAGCAGTACTTC
>TRBJ1-4|.|TRBV27|TRBD1
CASSFMGQGQQNEKLFF
TGTGCCAGCTCATTTATGGGACAGGGACAGCAAAATGAAAAACTGTTTTTT
>TRBJ1-2|.|TRBV6-1|.
CASSEGGDGYTF
TGTGCCAGCAGTGAGGGGGGAGACGGCTACACCTTC
>TRBJ2-1|.|TRBV6-6|TRBD2
CASRQGLAGVGEQFF
TGTGCCAGCAGACAGGGACTAGCGGGAGTTGGTGAGCAGTTCTTC
>TRBJ1-6|.|TRBV5-1|.
CASSLGQQDSSSYNSPLHF
TGCGCCAGCAGCTTGGGGCAACAGGATTCTAGCTCCTATAATTCACCCCTCCACTTT
>TRBJ2-1|.|TRBV5-3|.
CARSLVSDEQFF
TGTGCCAGAAGCTTGGTTAGCGATGAGCAGTTCTTC
>TRBJ1-4|.|TRBV4-1|.
CASSQRTPGNEKLFF
TGCGCCAGCAGCCAACGAACACCGGGGAATGAAAAACTGTTTTTT
>TRBJ1-5|.|TRBV24-1|TRBD1
CATSASKGGQGRNQPQHF
TGTGCCACCAGTGCCTCCAAGGGGGGACAGGGACGAAATCAGCCCCAGCATTTT